Sequencing of this T cell receptor (beta chain) was carried out in a study of shared clonotypes between healthy human individuals. From germline, CDR1 is MRHNA and CDR2 SNTAGT. The CDR3 is made up of 16 amino acids. Trimming stripped 6 bases from V and 5 bases from J, with 19 bases between. Deep was the level at which the assay was run. An even split of each subset's genomic DNA across several immunoSEQ plates was performed. In the original analysis: ImmunoSEQ junction-only sequences lacked quality scores, so their filtering differed. The repertoire was sequenced with immunoSEQ multiplex PCR; TCRdb's copy has only in-frame clones and lacks some. The V and J calls and clone size are taken from that table; D and trimming were inferred from the DNA. The sample yields 550,000 to 650,000 clones, around 96% seen once. Study observations and caveats: Clonotypes shared by all four donors outscored non-shared clonotypes in generation probability.

The naive CD8 population came from CD45RO-negative cells selected for CCR7, without terminally differentiated effector memory CD45RA+ cells. This clone was observed once. As yet, its antigen is unknown. This chain links TRBV6-4 with TRBJ2-2; TRBD2 is a possible D gene (6 bases). What was sequenced was naive CD8+ T cells sorted from blood. The sequence came from a woman in her 30s in good health. The CDR3 sequence is CASSPETGGWTGELFF. In DNA form, the CDR3 reads TGTGCCAGCAGCCCAGAAACCGGGGGTTGGACCGGGGAGCTGTTTTTT.